The 8 T cell receptor beta chains presented below share a single source sample, sequenced in a study of OX40 agonist ivuxolimab in advanced cancers. Libraries came from the immunoSEQ multiplex PCR assay. As stored in TCRdb, this immuneACCESS dataset retains in-frame rearrangements with V and J assigned. A fraction of the clones does not appear; measured against another copy, unresolved V genes explain less than half of the discrepancy, and the remainder lacks a known reason. The sample records around 70,000 clones, roughly 85% of which are singletons. Under 0.55% of the sample comes from the top ten. The source was CD4+ or CD8+ T cells sorted from blood, collected in a trial of the OX40 agonist ivuxolimab. The source of these receptors is an adult with an advanced solid tumor such as melanoma, head and neck, liver or kidney cancer.

The chain joins TRBV30 to TRBJ2-1; either TRBD1 or TRBD2 may supply D (5 bases each). The CDR3 loop spans 15 amino acids. The germline CDR1 and CDR2 sequences are GTSNPN and SVGIG (reference sequence). The V end lost 2 bases, the J end lost 3 bases, and 14 bases lay between the germline ends. The CDR3 loop is CAWSRRGAFYNEQFF. DNA of the CDR3: TGTGCCTGGAGTCGAAGAGGGGCCTTCTACAATGAGCAGTTCTTC.

This clone appeared once. This chain connects TRBV7-9 to TRBJ2-5, with D possibly being TRBD1 (6 bases). Germline CDR1 reads SEHNR; CDR2 reads FQNEAQ (reference sequence). The V end lost 0 bases, the J end lost 4 bases, and 9 bases lay between the germline ends. The length of the CDR3 is 14 residues. CDR3 sequence (DNA): TGTGCCAGCAGCTTAGCACAGGGCAGAGAGACCCAGTACTTC. Translation gives CASSLAQGRETQYF.

The chain uses TRBV5-1 and TRBJ2-1; D possibly corresponds to TRBD2 (6 bases). V was trimmed by 1 base and J by 4 bases, leaving 6 bases between them. The CDR3 totals 13 residues. CDR1 and CDR2 (germline): SGHRS, YFSETQ. The CDR3 protein is CASSLRGYNEQFF. As DNA, the CDR3 is TGCGCCAGCAGCTTGCGGGGGTACAATGAGCAGTTCTTC.

This sequence joins TRBV6-5 and TRBJ2-7; 7 bases map to TRBD2. The CDR3 contains 15 residues. Germline assignment: CDR1 MNHEY and CDR2 SVGAGI. Trimming took 3 bases from V and 4 from J; bases not matched to a gene: 9. In DNA, the CDR3 is TGTGCCAGCAGTTATCGACTAGCTGAAGATTACGAGCAGTACTTC. Amino acids: CASSYRLAEDYEQYF.

The chain employs TRBV6-5 and TRBJ2-5; 9 nucleotides agree with TRBD1. This CDR3 spans 15 amino acids. Germline V gene lookup returns CDR1 MNHEY and CDR2 SVGAGI. V lost 6 bases and J lost 2; bases outside the gene matches: 7. CDR3 loop: CASRPGQGPQETQYF. The DNA for the CDR3 is TGTGCCAGCAGACCGGGACAGGGTCCACAAGAGACCCAGTACTTC.

The V call is TRBV30, the J call TRBJ2-7, with 8 positions matching TRBD2. The CDR3 has 14 amino acids. Unmatched junction bases numbered 10, after V lost 3 bases and J lost 6 bases. The germline gives CDR1 GTSNPN, CDR2 SVGIG (reference sequence). CDR3 region: CAWRGDSGTGEQYF. For the CDR3, the DNA is TGTGCCTGGAGGGGGGATAGCGGGACGGGCGAGCAGTACTTC.

The rearrangement links TRBV30 to TRBJ1-2; no reliable D call. The CDR3 spans 13 residues. The germline CDR1 and CDR2 sequences are GTSNPN and SVGIG (reference sequence). V was pared by 5 bases and J by 5 bases, with 15 bases between. The CDR3 DNA reads as TGTGCCTGGTCTATGGGTCTCGGATATGGCTACACCTTC. Its translation is CAWSMGLGYGYTF.

V and J are TRBV5-6 and TRBJ2-1, with D possibly matching TRBD1 (6 bases). CDR1 and CDR2 from the germline V gene are SGHDT and YYEEEE. There are 16 residues in the CDR3. The V end lost 4 bases, the J end lost 1 base, and 15 bases lay between the germline ends. The CDR3 loop is CASSQRRGTSYNEQFF. The CDR3 coding sequence is TGTGCCAGCAGCCAGAGAAGGGGGACATCCTACAATGAGCAGTTCTTC.